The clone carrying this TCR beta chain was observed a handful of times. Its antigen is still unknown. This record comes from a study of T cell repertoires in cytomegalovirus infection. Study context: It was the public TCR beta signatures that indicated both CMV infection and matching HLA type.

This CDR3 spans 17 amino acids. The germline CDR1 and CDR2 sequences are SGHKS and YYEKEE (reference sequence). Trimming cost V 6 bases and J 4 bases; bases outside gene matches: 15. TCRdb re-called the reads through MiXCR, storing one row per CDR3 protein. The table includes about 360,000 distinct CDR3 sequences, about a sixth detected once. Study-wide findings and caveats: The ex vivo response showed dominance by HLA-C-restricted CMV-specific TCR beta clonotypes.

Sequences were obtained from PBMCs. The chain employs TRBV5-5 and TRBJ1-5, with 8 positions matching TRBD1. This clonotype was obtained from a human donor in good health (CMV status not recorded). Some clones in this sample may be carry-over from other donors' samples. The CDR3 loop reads CASTHSPGQVINQPQHF. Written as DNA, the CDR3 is TGTGCCAGCACCCATTCACCGGGACAGGTCATTAATCAGCCCCAGCATTTT.